These 5 T cell receptor beta chains were all obtained from the same sample, sequenced in a study of neurological immune-mediated disorders. TCRdb processed the 5' RACE reads anew with MiXCR; each CDR3 protein has one entry. In the table there are 20,000 to 25,000 distinct CDR3 sequences, less than 11% of which are singletons. Specimen: PBMCs. The receptors here all came from a woman aged 55-69 years with HTLV-1-associated myelopathy (HAM/TSP).

This clonotype was counted ten times or more. The chain couples TRBV27 to TRBJ2-1; D may be TRBD1 (6 bases). From germline, CDR1 is MNHEY and CDR2 SMNVEV (reference sequence). The CDR3 is 13 residues long. Trimming took 4 bases from V and 9 from J, leaving 13 bases between them. The CDR3 nucleotides are TGTGCCAGCAGTTACCAGGGGATCAGTGAGCAGTTCTTC. This gives the protein CASSYQGISEQFF.

The V gene is TRBV21-1, the J gene TRBJ1-1; the listed D gene, TRBD1, was not tested against the DNA. TRBV21-1 is recorded as a pseudogene. The CDR3 has 15 amino acids. CDR3 in DNA: TGTGCCAGCATGTCCCGACGGACCGGGTACACTGAAGCTTTCTTT. Its translation is CASMSRRTGYTEAFF.

This clonotype has a count of ten or more. The chain has TRBV20-1 and TRBJ2-7; D possibly corresponds to TRBD1 (5 bases). Trimming pared 3 bases from V and 2 bases from J, leaving 8 bases between. Germline V gene sequence: CDR1 DFQATT, CDR2 SNEGSKA (reference sequence). The CDR3 sequence is 12 residues long. The CDR3: CSARGQTYEQYF. In DNA, the CDR3 is TGCAGTGCTAGGGGGCAAACCTACGAGCAGTACTTC.

This clonotype qualifies as medium-sized (0.01 to 0.1%). The CDR3 protein is CASSSRGETQYF. CDR3 bases: TGCGCCAGCAGCTCGCGTGGAGAGACCCAGTACTTC. V gene TRBV5-1 combines with J gene TRBJ2-5; D gene unclear. Germline loops: CDR1 SGHRS, CDR2 YFSETQ. The CDR3 contains 12 residues. Trimming removed 3 bases at V and 4 bases at J, with 7 bases between.

This clonotype was seen many times. The chain is built from TRBV20-1 and TRBJ1-1; no clear D. Germline CDR1 and CDR2: DFQATT and SNEGSKA (reference sequence). Trimming shortened V by 3 bases and J by 5 bases, and 16 bases separated the two germline ends. This CDR3 comprises 14 residues. CDR3 in amino acids: CSASRRRPSTEAFF. The CDR3 coding sequence is TGCAGTGCTAGTAGGAGACGGCCCAGTACTGAAGCTTTCTTT.